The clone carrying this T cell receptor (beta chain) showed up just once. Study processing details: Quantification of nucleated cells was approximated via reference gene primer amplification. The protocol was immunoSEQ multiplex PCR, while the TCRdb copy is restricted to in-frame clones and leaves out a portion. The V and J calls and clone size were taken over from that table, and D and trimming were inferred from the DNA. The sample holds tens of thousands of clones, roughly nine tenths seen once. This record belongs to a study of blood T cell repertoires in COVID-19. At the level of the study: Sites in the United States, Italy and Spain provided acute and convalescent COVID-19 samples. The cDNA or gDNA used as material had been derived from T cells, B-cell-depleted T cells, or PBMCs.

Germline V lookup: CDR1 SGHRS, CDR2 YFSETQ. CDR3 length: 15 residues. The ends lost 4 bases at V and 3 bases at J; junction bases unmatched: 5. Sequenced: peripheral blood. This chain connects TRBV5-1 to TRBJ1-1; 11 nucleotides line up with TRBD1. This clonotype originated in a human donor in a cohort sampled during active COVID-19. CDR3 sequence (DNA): TGCGCCAGCAGCCCCCTGGGACAGGGGGACACTGAAGCTTTCTTT. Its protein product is CASSPLGQGDTEAFF.